This entry concerns a single T cell receptor (beta chain). This record comes from a study of blood T cell repertoires in COVID-19. Data came from immunoSEQ multiplex PCR; TCRdb stores just in-frame clones and leaves some out. The repertoire has approximately 220,000 clones, roughly 82% of them found once; the top ten carry approximately 4.5%. The TCR comes from a woman between 65 and 79 years old with acute or convalescent COVID-19. Sequenced: peripheral blood.

The CDR3 reads CASSLGGGYQPQHF. The CDR3 region has the DNA TGTGCCAGCAGCTTAGGGGGCGGTTATCAGCCCCAGCATTTT. V and J are TRBV7-2 and TRBJ1-5; D may be TRBD1 (5 bases). V gave up 1 base and J gave up 5 bases, with 9 bases separating them. This CDR3 contains 14 residues. Germline CDR1 reads SGHTA; CDR2 reads FQGNSA.